These 9 T cell receptor beta chains share one sample of origin, sequenced in a study of CD8 T cells in Susac syndrome. cDNA came from roughly 0.47 to 1 ug RNA primed by random hexamers. In TCRdb, the immunoSEQ multiplex PCR reads were re-called with MiXCR into one record per CDR3 protein. The table shows 300,000 to 350,000 distinct CDR3 sequences, with around 92% occurring only once. The material sequenced was CD4+ T cells from PBMCs. These receptors were collected from a human donor with multiple sclerosis.

The V gene is TRBV6-1, the J gene TRBJ2-5, with 7 bases identical to TRBD2. CDR1 and CDR2 from the germline V gene are MNHNS and SASEGT. The CDR3 consists of 18 residues. The V segment lost 8 bases and the J segment 5 bases; nucleotides outside the gene matches: 23. The CDR3 bases are TGTGCCAGCCCCCGGGGCGGAAGCGGGAACTCCGGTTGGGAGACCCAGTACTTC. It specifies CASPRGGSGNSGWETQYF.

The chain is built from TRBV19 and TRBJ2-1, with TRBD2 matching over 8 bases. This CDR3 is built from 15 residues. V trimming: 1 base; J trimming: 5 bases; junction bases outside the gene matches: 4. Germline CDR1 reads LNHDA; CDR2 reads SQIVND (reference sequence). CDR3 DNA sequence: TGTGCCAGTAGTATAGTCTTAGCGGGGCACAATGAGCAGTTCTTC. Its protein product is CASSIVLAGHNEQFF.

V is TRBV5-1 and J is TRBJ1-3; D gene uncertain. Germline CDR1 SGHRS, CDR2 YFSETQ. Trimming took off 0 bases at V and 7 bases at J, with 14 bases between the two ends. The CDR3 is 15 amino acids. CDR3 sequence (DNA): TGCGCCAGCAGCTTGGGGCCTCCTGGAGGGAACACCATATATTTT. Translated, it gives CASSLGPPGGNTIYF.

The chain couples TRBV3-1 to TRBJ2-3; D is possibly TRBD1 or TRBD2 (5 bases each). The V and J ends lost 2 bases and 6 bases respectively, with 9 bases between them. The CDR3 sequence is 13 residues long. Germline V gene data show CDR1 as LGHDT and CDR2 as YNNKEL (reference sequence). The CDR3 loop reads CASSQTGADTQYF. DNA for the CDR3: TGTGCCAGCAGCCAAACCGGGGCGGATACGCAGTATTTT.

CDR3 in DNA: TGTGCCTGGTCTGACAGGGGCTCCTACAATGAGCAGTTCTTC. Translated: CAWSDRGSYNEQFF. This chain links TRBV30 with TRBJ2-1; 8 positions agree with TRBD1. Trimming at V came to 5 bases and at J to 0 bases, leaving 3 bases not matched to a gene. This CDR3 is 14 amino acids long. In germline, CDR1 is GTSNPN, CDR2 SVGIG (reference sequence).

This chain uses TRBV7-9 with TRBJ1-2, with 8 bases that match TRBD1. Unmatched junction bases numbered 13, after V lost 2 bases and J lost 5 bases. The CDR3 is 17 residues long. Germline V gene sequence: CDR1 SEHNR, CDR2 FQNEAQ (reference sequence). DNA of the CDR3: TGTGCCAGCAGCTTATGGATTGGTGACAGGGGCTCTTATGGCTACACCTTC. It codes for CASSLWIGDRGSYGYTF.

This rearrangement joins TRBV3-1 to TRBJ1-5; unclear D gene. CDR1 is LGHDT and CDR2 is YNNKEL in the germline V gene (reference sequence). V lost 1 base and J 0 bases, leaving 4 bases between the germline ends. The CDR3 loop spans 14 amino acids. This CDR3 reads CASSQGDSNQPQHF. The CDR3 nucleotides read TGTGCCAGCAGCCAAGGGGATAGCAATCAGCCCCAGCATTTT.

V and J are TRBV20-1 and TRBJ2-1, with 9 bases matching TRBD2. The CDR3 is 15 residues long. V was pared by 3 bases and J by 2 bases, with 5 bases of the junction left unmatched. Germline CDR1 and CDR2: DFQATT and SNEGSKA (reference sequence). The CDR3 protein is CSASTASGAYNEQFF. The CDR3 DNA follows: TGCAGTGCTAGCACAGCTAGCGGGGCCTACAATGAGCAGTTCTTC.

The chain has TRBV7-9 and TRBJ2-3; 8 nucleotides align to TRBD1. Unmatched junction bases numbered 10, after V lost 2 bases and J lost 3 bases. Germline V gene sequence: CDR1 SEHNR, CDR2 FQNEAQ (reference sequence). There are 17 residues in the CDR3. In nucleotides, the CDR3 is TGTGCCAGCAGCTTAAAACCGGCCAGGGACAGGACAGATACGCAGTATTTT. Translating it yields CASSLKPARDRTDTQYF.